This T cell receptor beta chain derives from a study of CD8+CD57+ T cells in acquired aplastic anemia (dated by TCRdb to the late 2010s). For the study in its entirety: A mean of about 3.2 ug of DNA, ranging from 0.2 to 27.4 ug, was extracted from sorted CD4+ and CD8+ cells. An average of approximately 10 million reads for CD4+ cells and roughly 12 million reads for CD8+ cells was obtained from healthy donor samples. General study outcomes and caveats: Patients and healthy controls showed no significant difference in CD8+ Simpson's diversity (P=0.060). Although roughly 29 CD8+ CDR3 sequences were shared by patients and controls, these sequences appeared highly expressed in patients and within the immunodominant clones of patients.

To note about this clonotype: Its recognized antigen is unknown. Base qualities were left out, and no much larger clone turns up one base away.

Trimming accounts for 5 bases at V and 8 bases at J, while the number of junction bases matched to no gene is 9. Based on the germline V gene (reference sequence), the CDR1 and CDR2 sequences are DFQATT and SNEGSKA. The cysteine opens and the phenylalanine closes a CDR3 of 15 amino acids. Of the read, only the CDR3 DNA is kept; its 45 bases are in frame from base 1. The study deep-sequenced TCR repertoires of sorted CD4+ and CD8+ blood T cells from severe aplastic anemia patients and healthy subjects. Ficoll-Paque density gradient centrifugation was used to isolate peripheral blood mononuclear cells. Before DNA was extracted, CD4+ and CD8+ T cells were sorted using either FACS or magnetic beads. Profiling of TCR beta VDJ combinations and CDR3 sequences used genomic DNA as the template. TCR repertoire sequencing was run on an Illumina HiSeq 2000. The study's processing was this. Repertoire assessment relied on Simpson's diversity index, CDR3 size and DJ length profiles, and TRBV/TRBJ rearrangement plots. The most abundant DNA sequence in the deep sequencing data was defined as the immunodominant clone. CDR3 amino acid sequences were checked for sharing across subjects and were also compared against the VDJdb database and published repertoires. Using fastp trimming at Q25 and MiXCR clonotype assembly, TCRdb reanalyzed the public sequencing data and kept in-frame beta chains. Each CDR3 protein gets just one entry, which takes the most common genes and DNA from the rows behind it. The V and J calls reflect TCRdb's pipeline rather than the authors' work. This sample comprises around 170,000 distinct CDR3 sequences, around 60% of them detected only once. Clones ranked in the top ten supply about 50% of the sample.

Specimen: sorted CD4+, CD8+, or CD8+CD57+ T cells (not recorded which) from PBMCs. The sequence was collected from a human donor in good health. The V gene is TRBV20-1 and the J gene is TRBJ1-6, with TRBD1 identical over 10 junction bases. The nucleotides read TGCAGTGCTCATCCGGGACAGGGGAAAGATTCACCCCTCCACTTT. The translation is CSAHPGQGKDSPLHF.